Sequencing of this TCR beta chain was carried out in a study of Ad26.COV2.S vaccination and SARS-CoV-2 variants. Overall study context: Intramuscular Ad26.COV2.S at 5x10^10 or 1x10^11 viral particles.

The data were produced by immunoSEQ multiplex PCR, yet TCRdb's version contains in-frame clones alone and is incomplete. The sample consists of fewer than 500,000 clones, roughly 88% of them appearing once. The treatment here: roughly 18 received Ad26.COV2.S at low or high dose, single or two shots; several received placebo; per-sample allocation not given. Sampling was performed 63 days after the first vaccine or placebo injection. Boston hosted the donor, who was an adult aged 18-55 years. The CDR3 is 14 amino acids. Germline V gives CDR1 SGHTA, CDR2 FQGNSA. The V gene lost 5 bases and the J gene lost 7 bases, with 15 bases spanning the gap.

The chain joins TRBV7-2 to TRBJ2-1, with D possibly being TRBD2 (6 bases). Sequencing used peripheral blood, obtained in a trial of Ad26.COV2.S vaccine versus placebo. This TCR derives from a person between 18 and 59 years old who received the Ad26.COV2.S COVID-19 vaccine or a placebo. Here the CDR3 DNA reads TGTGCCAGCAGCCCGGGGGTGGTGAAGAATGAGCAGTTCTTC. This encodes CASSPGVVKNEQFF. Complete variable domain (other parts from reference TRBV7-2 and TRBJ2-1): GAGVSQSPSNKVTEKGKDVELRCDPISGHTALYWYRQSLGQGLEFLIYFQGNSAPDKSGLPSDRFSAERTGGSVSTLTIQRTQQEDSAVYLCASSPGVVKNEQFFGPGTRLTVL.